This passage covers 2 T cell receptor beta chains from one sample sequenced in a study of blood T cell repertoires in COVID-19. Clones were read by immunoSEQ multiplex PCR, and TCRdb kept only the in-frame ones, dropping some. Among 130,000 to 150,000 clones listed, 88% were seen once. Sequencing was done on a sample of peripheral blood. The receptors shown here come from a human donor in a cohort sampled during active COVID-19.

The chain carries TRBV7-2 and TRBJ2-1; 7 bases match TRBD2. V dropped 1 base and J dropped 2; count of bases not matched to a gene: 8. This CDR3 contains 17 residues. Germline V CDR1 and CDR2: SGHTA, FQGNSA. The CDR3 spells CASSLVAAGNPYNEQFF. CDR3 nucleotide sequence: TGTGCCAGCAGCTTAGTAGCAGCGGGGAACCCCTACAATGAGCAGTTCTTC.

The gene calls are TRBV10-3 and TRBJ2-7, with 8 positions matching TRBD2. The CDR3 consists of 14 residues. V shed 11 bases, J shed 1 base, and the junction held 10 bases outside the gene matches. The germline V gene has CDR1 ENHRY and CDR2 SYGVKD. The CDR3 loop reads CAVGTSGLSYEQYF. CDR3 coding DNA: TGTGCCGTAGGAACTAGCGGCCTATCCTACGAGCAGTACTTC.